The 20 T cell receptor beta chains given below trace back to one sample, sequenced in a study of Ad26.COV2.S vaccination and SARS-CoV-2 variants. Produced via immunoSEQ multiplex PCR; TCRdb's table is partial and in-frame only. Among about 350,000 clones listed, 75% to 90% were seen once. Treatment defined: 15 to 20 received Ad26.COV2.S at low or high dose, single or two shots; roughly 5 received placebo; per-sample allocation not given. Samples were taken on day 63 after the first vaccine or placebo injection. The material sequenced was peripheral blood, taken in a trial of Ad26.COV2.S vaccine versus placebo. The receptors stem from a person aged 18-65 years who received the Ad26.COV2.S COVID-19 vaccine or a placebo.

In this sample, this clone turned up once. The V and J genes are TRBV11-2 and TRBJ2-3; no clear D. CDR1 SGHAT and CDR2 FQNNGV come from the germline V gene. The CDR3 has 13 amino acids. The ends were cut back, 0 bases at V and 4 bases at J, with 5 bases in the middle. CDR3: CASSLDRSDTQYF. In DNA, the CDR3 is TGTGCCAGCAGCTTAGATCGGTCAGATACGCAGTATTTT.

The J gene is TRBJ2-2, the V gene TRBV4-1; 7 nucleotides line up with TRBD1. V lost 2 bases to trimming and J lost 3 bases; unmatched junction nucleotides: 9. The V gene's germline CDR1 is MGHRA and CDR2 YSYEKL. There are 17 residues in the CDR3. The CDR3 spells CASSQPGGSEDTGELFF. The DNA of the CDR3 is TGCGCCAGCAGCCAACCAGGGGGAAGTGAGGACACCGGGGAGCTGTTTTTT.

This clone was counted a single time. The chain links TRBV12-5 to TRBJ2-7; D perhaps matches TRBD1 (6 bases). The CDR3 loop spans 12 amino acids. Germline V gene lookup returns CDR1 LGHNT and CDR2 FRNRAP. V dropped 10 bases and J dropped 5 bases, with 15 bases sitting between them. CDR3 residues: CATGHQPNEQYF. CDR3 nucleotides: TGTGCTACGGGACACCAGCCTAACGAGCAGTACTTC.

This chain joins TRBV5-1 and TRBJ2-2, with 8 nucleotides matching TRBD1. CDR1 is SGHRS and CDR2 is YFSETQ in the germline V gene. The CDR3 loop spans 15 amino acids. The ends lost 4 bases at V and 7 bases at J; junction bases unmatched: 9. CDR3 sequence: CASSQDRADLGELFF. The DNA of the CDR3 is TGCGCCAGCAGCCAGGACAGGGCGGACCTCGGGGAGCTGTTTTTT.

This clone was detected once. The CDR3 loop reads CASRGTYSYEQYF. As DNA, the CDR3 is TGTGCCAGTAGAGGGACATACTCCTACGAGCAGTACTTC. The V call is TRBV19, the J call TRBJ2-7, with a possible D match to TRBD1 (6 bases). This CDR3 is built from 13 residues. The V and J ends lost 6 bases and 0 bases respectively, with 9 bases between them. CDR1 is LNHDA, CDR2 SQIVND, per germline (reference sequence).

The chain links TRBV19 to TRBJ2-2; 9 bases are shared with TRBD2. Per the germline V gene, CDR1 is LNHDA and CDR2 is SQIVND (reference sequence). CDR3 length: 16 amino acids. The V gene end was trimmed by 5 bases and the J gene end by 1 base; junction bases not matched to a gene: 5. The CDR3 sequence: CASSSTSGRNTGELFF. As DNA, the CDR3 is TGTGCCAGTAGTTCGACTAGCGGAAGGAACACCGGGGAGCTGTTTTTT.

This chain connects TRBV5-6 to TRBJ1-1, with D unclear. The V gene lost 3 bases and the J gene lost 0 bases, with 12 bases spanning the gap. Germline CDR1 SGHDT, CDR2 YYEEEE. The CDR3 contains 15 residues. Written as DNA, the CDR3 is TGTGCCAGCAGCTCGGGGTTCAACATGAACACTGAAGCTTTCTTT. It yields the protein CASSSGFNMNTEAFF.

This chain uses TRBV10-3 with TRBJ2-2, with 11 bases matching TRBD2. Germline V gene data show CDR1 as ENHRY and CDR2 as SYGVKD. The V segment lost 6 bases and the J segment 2 bases; nucleotides outside the gene matches: 11. CDR3 length equals 18 residues. The CDR3 sequence: CAISYPLLAGGNTGELFF. In DNA, the CDR3 is TGTGCCATCAGCTACCCCCTCCTAGCGGGGGGAAACACCGGGGAGCTGTTTTTT.

The chain carries TRBV29-1 and TRBJ1-2, with D perhaps matching TRBD1 (5 bases). The CDR3 is 14 amino acids. Germline CDR1 and CDR2: SQVTM and ANQGSEA. V was shortened by 1 base and J by 2 bases, with 11 bases between the two germline ends. Here the CDR3 reads CSVEGQGVNYGYTF. CDR3 in DNA: TGCAGCGTTGAAGGGCAGGGAGTAAACTATGGCTACACCTTC.

The V call is TRBV29-1, the J call TRBJ1-4; TRBD1 might be the D (5 bases). V lost 0 bases and J 17 bases, leaving 13 bases between the germline ends. The germline V gene encodes CDR1 SQVTM and CDR2 ANQGSEA. The CDR3 runs 11 residues. CDR3: CSVEEGGLGFF. The CDR3 region has the DNA TGCAGCGTTGAAGAGGGGGGGTTGGGATTTTTT.

The chain links TRBV11-3 to TRBJ2-2; D is unresolved. Germline loops: CDR1 SGHNT, CDR2 YENEEA. The CDR3 length is 13 residues. V was trimmed by 2 bases and J by 5 bases, leaving 6 bases between them. The CDR3 region has the DNA TGTGCCAGCAGCTTAACAGCGACCGGGGAGCTGTTTTTT. This encodes CASSLTATGELFF.

The CDR3 sequence: CASSLAPSTDTQYF. The CDR3 nucleotides read TGTGCCAGCAGCTTAGCCCCTAGCACAGATACGCAGTATTTT. The chain joins TRBV7-2 to TRBJ2-3; D ambiguous. CDR1 is SGHTA and CDR2 is FQGNSA in the germline V gene. The CDR3 consists of 14 residues. With 0 bases removed from V and 0 bases from J, the gap between germline ends came to 4 bases.

The V call is TRBV10-3, the J call TRBJ1-4; 10 bases are a match to TRBD1. The CDR3 spans 16 residues. V was pared by 6 bases and J by 8 bases, with 12 bases of the junction left unmatched. CDR1 is ENHRY and CDR2 is SYGVKD in the germline V gene. The CDR3 here is CAISVGTGVGREKLFF. The CDR3 DNA sequence: TGTGCCATCAGCGTCGGGACAGGGGTCGGTAGGGAAAAACTGTTTTTT.

V gene TRBV18 combines with J gene TRBJ1-2; 7 bases are shared with TRBD1. The CDR3 covers 13 residues. Germline V gives CDR1 KGHSH, CDR2 LQKENI. V gave up 6 bases and J gave up 8 bases; unmatched junction bases: 9. The CDR3 DNA sequence: TGTGCCAGCTCTCCGAACGACAGGGTCGGCTACACCTTC. This gives the protein CASSPNDRVGYTF.

The genes are TRBV27 and TRBJ1-5; D unclear. Trimming stripped 5 bases from V and 0 bases from J, with 11 bases between. CDR3 length: 15 residues. The germline gives CDR1 MNHEY, CDR2 SMNVEV (reference sequence). The CDR3 reads CASSPRGYSNQPQHF. The DNA of the CDR3 is TGTGCCAGCAGTCCGCGGGGTTATAGCAATCAGCCCCAGCATTTT.

The chain couples TRBV9 to TRBJ2-3; 7 nucleotides agree with TRBD2. V lost 1 base to trimming and J lost 1 base; unmatched junction nucleotides: 3. The germline V gene encodes CDR1 SGDLS and CDR2 YYNGEE. This CDR3 has 15 residues. This chain's CDR3 is CASSVLAGGTDTQYF. As DNA, the CDR3 is TGTGCCAGCAGCGTATTGGCGGGAGGCACAGATACGCAGTATTTT.

The chain couples TRBV27 to TRBJ2-3; D is undetermined. The CDR3 runs to 13 residues. V was clipped by 3 bases and J by 2 bases, with 6 bases between them. The germline V gene encodes CDR1 MNHEY and CDR2 SMNVEV (reference sequence). CDR3 amino acids: CASSFGLTDTQYF. DNA of the CDR3: TGTGCCAGCAGTTTCGGCCTCACAGATACGCAGTATTTT.

The V gene is TRBV7-9, the J gene TRBJ2-1, with TRBD1 as a possible D gene (6 bases). Per germline, CDR1 SEHNR and CDR2 FQNEAQ (reference sequence). The CDR3 consists of 15 residues. Trimming shortened V by 1 base and J by 4 bases, and 11 bases separated the two germline ends. The CDR3 bases are TGTGCCAGCAGCTTAGGGGGGACAAATTACAATGAGCAGTTCTTC. This sequence encodes CASSLGGTNYNEQFF.

This clone turned up a few times. The chain combines TRBV19 with TRBJ2-3, with D perhaps matching TRBD1 (7 bases). The CDR3 runs 13 residues. V was pared by 3 bases and J by 6 bases, with 10 bases between. Germline V CDR1 and CDR2: LNHDA, SQIVND (reference sequence). CDR3 in amino acids: CASSMTGRDTQYF. In DNA form, the CDR3 reads TGTGCCAGTAGTATGACAGGGAGGGATACGCAGTATTTT.

This clone was observed once. The V call is TRBV11-2, the J call TRBJ2-1; D tentatively reads TRBD1 or TRBD2 (5 bases each). The V and J ends lost 6 bases and 3 bases respectively, with 15 bases between them. The germline V gene has CDR1 SGHAT and CDR2 FQNNGV. The length of the CDR3 is 15 residues. CDR3 nucleotides: TGTGCCAGCAGACAATCCGGGGCCGTCTACAATGAGCAGTTCTTC. Encoded protein: CASRQSGAVYNEQFF.